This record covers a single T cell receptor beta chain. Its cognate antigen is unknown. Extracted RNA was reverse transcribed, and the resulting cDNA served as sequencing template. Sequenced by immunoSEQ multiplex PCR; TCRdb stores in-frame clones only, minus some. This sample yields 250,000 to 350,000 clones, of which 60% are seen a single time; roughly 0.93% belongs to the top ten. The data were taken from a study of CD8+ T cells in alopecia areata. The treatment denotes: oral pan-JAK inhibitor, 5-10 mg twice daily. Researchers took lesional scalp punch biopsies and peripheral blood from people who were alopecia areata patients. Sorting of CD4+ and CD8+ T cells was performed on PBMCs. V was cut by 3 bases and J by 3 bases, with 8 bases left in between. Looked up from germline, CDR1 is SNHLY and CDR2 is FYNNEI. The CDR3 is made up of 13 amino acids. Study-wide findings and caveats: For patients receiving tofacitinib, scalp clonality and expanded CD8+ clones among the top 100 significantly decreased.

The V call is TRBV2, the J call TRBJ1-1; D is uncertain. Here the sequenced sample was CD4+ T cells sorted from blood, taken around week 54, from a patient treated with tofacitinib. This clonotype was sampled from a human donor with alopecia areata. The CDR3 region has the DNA TGTGCCAGCAGTGATTGGGATCACACTGAAGCTTTCTTT. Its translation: CASSDWDHTEAFF.